The rows below give T cell receptor beta chains drawn from one sample of a study of neurological immune-mediated disorders. MiXCR, run by TCRdb on the 5' RACE reads, gives a single entry per CDR3 protein. The profile shows around 38,000 distinct CDR3 sequences, approximately 14% of them singletons. The source material was CD4+ T cells from blood. The receptors stem from a woman aged 55-70 years with HTLV-1-associated myelopathy (HAM/TSP). Each CDR3 is given without its conserved first and last residue.

TRBV5-1	ASSRGTLTYEQY
TRBV15	ATSSRQGGGEQF
TRBV20-1	SAKGSSPRGHTDTQY
TRBV30	AWSVGGGAGRYPQF
TRBV5-5	ASSPGGGQETQY
TRBV5-1	ASSLWGGFTDTQY
TRBV5-1	ASTLQGFTDTQY
TRBV20-1	SAWDSYNEQF
TRBV11-2	ASSLDLAGGYTDTQY
TRBV13	ASSLFAGYGYT
TRBV5-1	ASSLGGAPDTQY
TRBV7-6	ASSSTPGGETQY
TRBV29-1	SVEDPGTGFTGELF
TRBV20-1	SAYAGRADSRQF
TRBV5-1	ASSLAVLAGTDTQY
TRBV20-1	SARDKLRFYEQY
TRBV5-1	ASSFRGPPGKLF
TRBV5-1	ASSLNPVGNYNEQF
TRBV5-6	ASSFYICSAREPGVLGEQY
TRBV2	ASTRNGEVGETQY
TRBV5-1	ASITSKAGQPQH
TRBV5-1	ASSLAGLDPVTGELF
TRBV6-2/TRBV6-3	ASSYRHRGAEGTEAF
TRBV12-3/TRBV12-4	ASSDSHNQPQH
TRBV20-1	SVGVVRGSDEQF
TRBV5-1	ASSLQTGYAETQY
TRBV30	AGAQGATGELF